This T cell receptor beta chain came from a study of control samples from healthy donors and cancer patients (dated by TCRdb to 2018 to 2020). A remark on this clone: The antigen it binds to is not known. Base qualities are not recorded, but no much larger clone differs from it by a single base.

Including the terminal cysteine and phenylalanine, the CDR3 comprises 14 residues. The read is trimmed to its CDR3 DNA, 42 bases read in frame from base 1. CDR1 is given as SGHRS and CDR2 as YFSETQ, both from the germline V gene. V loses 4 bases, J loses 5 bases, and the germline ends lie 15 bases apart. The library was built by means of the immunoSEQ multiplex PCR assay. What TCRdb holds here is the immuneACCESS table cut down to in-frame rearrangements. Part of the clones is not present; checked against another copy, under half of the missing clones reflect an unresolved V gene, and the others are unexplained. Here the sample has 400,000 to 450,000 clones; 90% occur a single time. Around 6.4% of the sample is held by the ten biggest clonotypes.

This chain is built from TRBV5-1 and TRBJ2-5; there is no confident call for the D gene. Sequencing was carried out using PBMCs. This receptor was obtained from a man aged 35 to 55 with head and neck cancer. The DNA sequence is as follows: TGCGCCAGCAGCGTGGCGGTCGGGTGGGAGACCCAGTACTTC. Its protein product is CASSVAVGWETQYF.